This T cell receptor beta chain derives from a study of control samples from healthy donors and cancer patients. In this sample, this clone turned up once. The CDR3 sequence is 15 residues long. Germline loops: CDR1 SEHNR, CDR2 FQNEAQ (reference sequence). V gave up 1 base and J gave up 2 bases; unmatched junction bases: 3. The assay was immunoSEQ multiplex PCR, and TCRdb's table has in-frame clones only and misses some. The sample includes around 99,000 clones, around 89% seen only once; the top ten take roughly 15%. The sequenced sample was blood. The sequence came from a woman aged 45-60 years in good health. The V and J genes are TRBV7-9 and TRBJ2-5; 8 bases align to TRBD1. The CDR3 region is CASSLDQGAQETQYF. The CDR3 coding sequence is TGTGCCAGCAGCTTAGACCAGGGGGCACAAGAGACCCAGTACTTC.